This T cell receptor beta chain was captured in a study of blood T cell repertoires in COVID-19. Across the whole study: The origin of the acute and convalescent COVID-19 samples was the United States, Italy and Spain. T cells, B-cell-depleted T cells, or PBMCs supplied cDNA or gDNA.

Original methodology: By means of reference gene primer amplification, nucleated cell counts were estimated. Produced via immunoSEQ multiplex PCR; TCRdb's table is partial and in-frame only. The V and J calls and clone size are taken from that table; D and trimming were inferred from the DNA. The table records about 290,000 clones, about 82% of them present only once. From germline, CDR1 is LGHDT and CDR2 YNNKEL (reference sequence). CDR3 length equals 15 residues. V shed 3 bases and J 4 bases; nucleotides not matched to a gene: 5. The clonotype was recovered from a woman aged 45-65 years with active or convalescent COVID-19. V is TRBV3-1 (or the pseudogene TRBV3-2) and J is TRBJ2-5; 10 nucleotides align to TRBD1. Sample: peripheral blood. The CDR3 DNA sequence: TGTGCCAGCAGCCATCGGACAGGGGGGGTAGAGACCCAGTACTTC. Translation gives CASSHRTGGVETQYF.